Listed below are T cell receptor beta chains from one sample, sequenced in a study of blood T cell repertoires in COVID-19. Sequencing used immunoSEQ multiplex PCR; TCRdb keeps in-frame clones, though not all of them. In the table there are 110,000 or so clones, 80% to 90% of which are singletons. The sample comprised peripheral blood. These receptors originate from a man aged 65 to 85 with active or convalescent COVID-19. CDR3s include the opening cysteine and the closing phenylalanine or tryptophan. D genes are given only for firm matches. The size entry is marked missing in some rows and otherwise reads once, few, many or a size class.

.	TRBV28	.	TRBJ2-4	TGTGCCAGCGGCGACGGAGGGATAGCCAAAAACATTCAGTACTTC	CASGDGGIAKNIQYF
.	TRBV21-1	.	TRBJ1-1	TGTGCCAGCAGCTCACGGACAGGGGGCCGGGGCACTGAAGCTTTCTTT	CASSSRTGGRGTEAFF
.	TRBV7-9	.	TRBJ1-1	TGTGCCAGCAATCTCCCACCGGGGACAACGAACACTGAAGCTTTCTTT	CASNLPPGTTNTEAFF
.	TRBV28	TRBD2	TRBJ2-7	TGTGCCAGTTCCCTTCTACCGGGACTAGCCGACGAGCAGTACTTC	CASSLLPGLADEQYF
.	TRBV24-1	.	TRBJ2-7	TGTGCCACCAGTGTAGGAGGGACTGGCGAGCAGTACTTC	CATSVGGTGEQYF
.	TRBV10-3	.	TRBJ1-1	TGTGCCATCAGTCCGACGGACCTGGGGGGCACTGAAGCTTTCTTT	CAISPTDLGGTEAFF
medium-sized	TRBV28	.	TRBJ2-6	TGTGCCAGCAGTTCCCTCGTCAACAGAGACTCTGGGGCCAACGTCCTGACTTTC	CASSSLVNRDSGANVLTF
.	TRBV5-1	.	TRBJ2-2	TGCGCCAGCAGGGTCGGTAGCACCGGGGAGCTGTTTTTT	CASRVGSTGELFF
.	TRBV12-3/TRBV12-4	TRBD1	TRBJ2-5	TGTGCCAGCAGAGAGACAGGGATTGAGACCCAGTACTTC	CASRETGIETQYF
.	TRBV28	TRBD1	TRBJ1-4	TGTGCCAGCAGTCAAACCGGGACAGGGAGGAAACTGTTTTTT	CASSQTGTGRKLFF
.	TRBV7-2	TRBD1	TRBJ2-6	TGTGCCAGCAGCTTCGGACAGGGGATCTCTGGGGCCAACGTCCTGACTTTC	CASSFGQGISGANVLTF
.	TRBV28	.	TRBJ2-1	TGTGCCAGCAGTGCCCTGGAGCGTAGCTCCTACAATGAGCAGTTCTTC	CASSALERSSYNEQFF
.	TRBV18	.	TRBJ1-1	TGTGCCAGCTCACCACAGGCGGGGTCTAACACTGAAGCTTTCTTT	CASSPQAGSNTEAFF
.	TRBV19	TRBD1	TRBJ2-1	TGTGCCAGTAGTATAAGGACAGGGGATGGGCGCGAGCAGTTCTTC	CASSIRTGDGREQFF
.	TRBV6-4	.	TRBJ2-7	TGTGCCAGCAGTGCGTCGGGGAGCTCCTACGAGCAGTACTTC	CASSASGSSYEQYF
.	TRBV5-1	TRBD2	TRBJ2-3	TGCGCCAGCAGCTTCGGGACTAGCGCAGATACGCAGTATTTT	CASSFGTSADTQYF
.	TRBV13	.	TRBJ1-1	TGTGCCAGCTCCTACGGGGGGACTGAAGCTTTCTTT	CASSYGGTEAFF
.	TRBV10-3	TRBD1	TRBJ1-2	TGTGCCATCAGCGACGGACAGGGGTTAGAGGGCTACACCTTC	CAISDGQGLEGYTF
.	TRBV19	.	TRBJ1-6	TGTGCCAGTAGTGAAAGCGGTAATTCACCCCTCCACTTT	CASSESGNSPLHF
.	TRBV19	TRBD2	TRBJ2-7	TGTGCCAGTAGTGGTAGCGGGAGAATTAGCGAGCAGTACTTC	CASSGSGRISEQYF
.	TRBV20-1	.	TRBJ2-5	TGCAGTGCTAGTTATCAGGGTTCTTTCGAGACCCAGTACTTC	CSASYQGSFETQYF
.	TRBV6-1	.	TRBJ1-5	TGTGCCAGCAGTGAAAATCCAGGGTCCCAGCCCCAGCATTTT	CASSENPGSQPQHF
.	TRBV4-2	TRBD1	TRBJ2-4	TGTGCCAGCAGCCATCCTAATGACAGGGGCAACATTCAGTACTTC	CASSHPNDRGNIQYF
.	TRBV27	TRBD1	TRBJ2-7	TGTGCCAGCAGTTCAGTCCCCGGGACAGGGACAAACGAGCAGTACTTC	CASSSVPGTGTNEQYF
few	TRBV10-3	TRBD2	TRBJ2-1	TGTGCCATCGGGGGACTAGCGGGAGGGTATGAGCAGTTCTTC	CAIGGLAGGYEQFF
.	TRBV12-3/TRBV12-4	.	TRBJ1-2	TGTGCCAGCCTCGGCGCGGTGGATGGCTACACCTTC	CASLGAVDGYTF
.	TRBV11-2	TRBD2	TRBJ2-3	TGTGCCAGCAGCCAACTAGCGGGAGGGGGCACAGATACGCAGTATTTT	CASSQLAGGGTDTQYF
.	TRBV11-2	.	TRBJ2-3	TGTGCCAGCAGCGCACAACAAGCAGATACGCAGTATTTT	CASSAQQADTQYF
once	TRBV12-2	.	TRBJ2-7	TGTGCAAGTCGCTTAATATGGGCAGGGCTTTACGAGCAGTACTTC	CASRLIWAGLYEQYF
.	TRBV19	.	TRBJ1-4	TGTGCCAGTAGTCTTGACGGGGACAACGAAAAACTGTTTTTT	CASSLDGDNEKLFF
.	TRBV11-2	TRBD1	TRBJ1-1	TGTGCCAGCAGCCGACGACAGGGGTCGAACACTGAAGCTTTCTTT	CASSRRQGSNTEAFF
.	TRBV10-2	.	TRBJ2-2	TGCGCCAGCAGTGCCCAGGGCGCGAACACCGGGGAGCTGTTTTTT	CASSAQGANTGELFF
.	TRBV7-8	.	TRBJ1-6	TGTGCCAGCAGCTTAGCCGTAGGGGGTTGGGGACCCCTCCACTTT	CASSLAVGGWGPLHF
.	TRBV21-1	.	TRBJ2-4	TGTGCCAGCAGCAAATCCCGTCGGGGTCTAGCCAAAAACATTCAGTACTTC	CASSKSRRGLAKNIQYF
.	TRBV19	.	TRBJ2-7	TGTGCCAGTAGTATCCAATACGGGGACGAGCAGTACTTC	CASSIQYGDEQYF
.	TRBV4-1	TRBD2	TRBJ2-5	TGCGCCAGCAGCCCAAGGGGGAGGACTAGCGGGGCGTACCAAGAGACCCAGTACTTC	CASSPRGRTSGAYQETQYF
.	TRBV5-1	.	TRBJ2-5	TGCGCCAGCACCCAACTCTTAGACAACCAGGTCCAAGAGACCCAGTACTTC	CASTQLLDNQVQETQYF
once	TRBV6-5	.	TRBJ1-4	TGTGCCAGCAGGAAAGGGGGATCTCGGGAAAAACTGTTTTTT	CASRKGGSREKLFF
.	TRBV29-1	.	TRBJ2-2	TGCAGCGTAGCAGGGGTTCCCGGGGAGCTGTTTTTT	CSVAGVPGELFF
.	TRBV5-1	.	TRBJ2-1	TGCGCCAGCAGTCCCAGCGGAGAATCCAATGAGCAGTTCTTC	CASSPSGESNEQFF
.	TRBV24-1	TRBD2	TRBJ2-1	TGTGCCGCAGCTAGCGGGGCCTCCTACAATGAGCAGTTCTTC	CAAASGASYNEQFF
.	TRBV2	.	TRBJ1-2	TGTGCCAGCAGAACTCAGGGGAAGGGCTATGGCTACACCTTC	CASRTQGKGYGYTF
.	TRBV30	TRBD1	TRBJ2-7	TGTGCCTGGAAGGGACAGGGCTTCTACGAGCAGTACTTC	CAWKGQGFYEQYF
once	TRBV5-1	.	TRBJ2-7	TGCGCCAGCAGCTTGGTACCAGACAACTCCTACGAGCAGTACTTC	CASSLVPDNSYEQYF
.	TRBV29-1	.	TRBJ2-5	TGCAGCGTCAAAGGGGGAGGGGAGACCCAGTACTTC	CSVKGGGETQYF
.	TRBV5-6	TRBD1	TRBJ1-3	TGTGCCAGCAGCTCCCTAGGGGGCAGCAAGAGCTCTGGAAACACCATATATTTT	CASSSLGGSKSSGNTIYF
.	TRBV18	.	TRBJ2-1	TGTGCCAGCTCCCCAAGGAGGCTTGACAATGAGCAGTTCTTC	CASSPRRLDNEQFF
.	TRBV6-5	.	TRBJ1-4	TGTGCCAGCAGTTTCCTGACAGGAAGGAATGAAAAACTGTTTTTT	CASSFLTGRNEKLFF
.	TRBV5-1	TRBD2	TRBJ2-7	TGCGCCAGCAGCCCCCTTAGCGGGAGCTCCTACGAGCAGTACTTC	CASSPLSGSSYEQYF
.	TRBV13	TRBD1	TRBJ2-3	TGTGCCAGCAGCTCCCGGGACAGGGGTGGGGATACGCAGTATTTT	CASSSRDRGGDTQYF
.	TRBV14	.	TRBJ1-2	TGTGCCAGCAGCCCACACACGGGATCGCACTATGGCTACACCTTC	CASSPHTGSHYGYTF
.	TRBV6-5	.	TRBJ2-1	TGTGCCAGCAGTTACTCGATAGGGTCAGGGGAGCAGTTCTTC	CASSYSIGSGEQFF
.	TRBV7-2	TRBD1	TRBJ2-5	TGTGCCAGCAGCCCAGGACAGGGTACGGAGACCCAGTACTTC	CASSPGQGTETQYF
.	TRBV7-3	TRBD1	TRBJ2-5	TGTGCCAGCAGTCCCGGGACAGGGGGGATCGTGGAGACCCAGTACTTC	CASSPGTGGIVETQYF
.	TRBV6-5	TRBD2	TRBJ2-3	TGTGCCAGCAGTTACCAAGCGGGAGAAACAGATACGCAGTATTTT	CASSYQAGETDTQYF
.	TRBV6-4	TRBD2	TRBJ2-3	TGTGCCAGCAGTGCGAGCGGGAGGAAGGGGACAGATACGCAGTATTTT	CASSASGRKGTDTQYF